This TCR beta chain was recovered during a study of T cell responses to AZD1222 COVID-19 vaccine. As for this clone: Its specificity is not known.

Sequencing was performed with immunoSEQ multiplex PCR; in TCRdb, only in-frame clones are kept and a portion is missing. This table has about 140,000 clones, about 93% appearing once. Trimming removed 6 bases from V and 0 bases from J, with 7 bases in between. CDR1 MNHEY and CDR2 SVGAGI come from the germline V gene. The CDR3 length is 13 residues. Broader study findings: CD4 TCRs covered the whole spike, strongest at regions 160-218 and 743-854. Reportedly, close to half of spike-specific TCRs are directed against unmutated variant regions. Clonal diversity may have been underestimated in mostly white British donors.

The chain links TRBV6-5 to TRBJ2-3; D ambiguous. Sequences were derived from peripheral blood, sampled on day 0 of AZD1222 vaccination. This receptor was taken from an adult in good health. CDR3 sequence reads: CASRASSTDTQYF. The CDR3 nucleotides read TGTGCCAGCAGGGCCTCTAGCACAGATACGCAGTATTTT.